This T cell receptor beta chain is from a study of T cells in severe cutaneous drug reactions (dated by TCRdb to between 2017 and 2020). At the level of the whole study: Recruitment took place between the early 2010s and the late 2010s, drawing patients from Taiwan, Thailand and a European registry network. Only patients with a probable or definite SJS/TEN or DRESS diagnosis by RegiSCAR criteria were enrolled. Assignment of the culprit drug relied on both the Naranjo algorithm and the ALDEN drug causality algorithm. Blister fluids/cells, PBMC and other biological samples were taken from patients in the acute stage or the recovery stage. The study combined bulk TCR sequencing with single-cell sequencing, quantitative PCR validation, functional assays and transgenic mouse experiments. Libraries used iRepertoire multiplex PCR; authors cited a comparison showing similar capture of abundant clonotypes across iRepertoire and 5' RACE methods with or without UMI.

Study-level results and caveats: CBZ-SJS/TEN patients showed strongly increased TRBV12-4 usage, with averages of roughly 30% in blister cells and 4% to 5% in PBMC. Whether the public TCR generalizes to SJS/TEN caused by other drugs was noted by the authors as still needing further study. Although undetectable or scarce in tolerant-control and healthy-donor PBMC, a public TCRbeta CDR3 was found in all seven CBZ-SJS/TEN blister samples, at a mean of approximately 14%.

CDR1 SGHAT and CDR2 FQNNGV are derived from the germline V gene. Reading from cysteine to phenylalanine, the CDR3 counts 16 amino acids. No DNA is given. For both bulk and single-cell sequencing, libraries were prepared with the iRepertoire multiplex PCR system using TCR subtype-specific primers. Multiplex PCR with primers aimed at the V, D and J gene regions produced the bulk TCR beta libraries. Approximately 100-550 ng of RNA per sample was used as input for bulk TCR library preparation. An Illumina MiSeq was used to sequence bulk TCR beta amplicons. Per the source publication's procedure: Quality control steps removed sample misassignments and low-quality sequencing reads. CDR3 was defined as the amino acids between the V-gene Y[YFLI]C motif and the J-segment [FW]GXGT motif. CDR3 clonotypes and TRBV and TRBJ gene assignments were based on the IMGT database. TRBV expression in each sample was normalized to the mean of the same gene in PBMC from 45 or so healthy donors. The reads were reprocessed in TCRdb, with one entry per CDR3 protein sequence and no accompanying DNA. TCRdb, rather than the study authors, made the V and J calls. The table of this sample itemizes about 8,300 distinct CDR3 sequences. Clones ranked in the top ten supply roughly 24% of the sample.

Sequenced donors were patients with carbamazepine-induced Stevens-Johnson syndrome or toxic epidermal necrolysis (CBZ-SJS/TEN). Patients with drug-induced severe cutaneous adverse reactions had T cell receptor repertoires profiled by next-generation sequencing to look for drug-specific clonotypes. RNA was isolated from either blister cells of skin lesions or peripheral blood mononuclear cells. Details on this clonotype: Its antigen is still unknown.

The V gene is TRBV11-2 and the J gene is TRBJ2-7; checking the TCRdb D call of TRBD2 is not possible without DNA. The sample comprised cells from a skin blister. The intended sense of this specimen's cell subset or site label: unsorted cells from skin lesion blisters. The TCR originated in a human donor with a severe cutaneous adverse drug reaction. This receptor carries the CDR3 CASSLDGTSGIYEQYF.